The T cell receptor beta chain described here comes from a study of blood T cell repertoires in COVID-19. Study summary: Material from acute and convalescent COVID-19 was sourced from the United States, Italy and Spain. The cDNA or gDNA used as material had been derived from T cells, B-cell-depleted T cells, or PBMCs.

Only in-frame clones appear in the TCRdb table, and some are missing; sequencing was by immunoSEQ multiplex PCR. Of some 300,000 clones in the sample, 65% to 90% were seen once. Grouping used clinical history reported by participants in a survey and questionnaire. The J segment lost 4 bases and the V segment lost 2 bases, leaving 2 bases of the junction unmatched. CDR1 and CDR2 from the germline V gene are SGHKS and YYEKEE (reference sequence). There are 13 residues in the CDR3. The clonotype originates from a man under 40 who had recovered from COVID-19. Sequenced sample: PBMCs or T cells enriched from blood (not recorded which). The chain recombines TRBV5-5 with TRBJ1-2; TRBD1 matches at 7 bases. CDR3 DNA sequence: TGTGCCAGCAGCTTTGGGGACAGCTATGGCTACACCTTC. Translating gives CASSFGDSYGYTF. The full variable domain, completed using reference TRBV5-5 and TRBJ1-2, is DAGVTQSPTHLIKTRGQQVTLRCSPISGHKSVSWYQQVLGQGPQFIFQYYEKEERGRGNFPDRFSARQFPNYSSELNVNALLLGDSALYLCASSFGDSYGYTFGSGTRLTVV.